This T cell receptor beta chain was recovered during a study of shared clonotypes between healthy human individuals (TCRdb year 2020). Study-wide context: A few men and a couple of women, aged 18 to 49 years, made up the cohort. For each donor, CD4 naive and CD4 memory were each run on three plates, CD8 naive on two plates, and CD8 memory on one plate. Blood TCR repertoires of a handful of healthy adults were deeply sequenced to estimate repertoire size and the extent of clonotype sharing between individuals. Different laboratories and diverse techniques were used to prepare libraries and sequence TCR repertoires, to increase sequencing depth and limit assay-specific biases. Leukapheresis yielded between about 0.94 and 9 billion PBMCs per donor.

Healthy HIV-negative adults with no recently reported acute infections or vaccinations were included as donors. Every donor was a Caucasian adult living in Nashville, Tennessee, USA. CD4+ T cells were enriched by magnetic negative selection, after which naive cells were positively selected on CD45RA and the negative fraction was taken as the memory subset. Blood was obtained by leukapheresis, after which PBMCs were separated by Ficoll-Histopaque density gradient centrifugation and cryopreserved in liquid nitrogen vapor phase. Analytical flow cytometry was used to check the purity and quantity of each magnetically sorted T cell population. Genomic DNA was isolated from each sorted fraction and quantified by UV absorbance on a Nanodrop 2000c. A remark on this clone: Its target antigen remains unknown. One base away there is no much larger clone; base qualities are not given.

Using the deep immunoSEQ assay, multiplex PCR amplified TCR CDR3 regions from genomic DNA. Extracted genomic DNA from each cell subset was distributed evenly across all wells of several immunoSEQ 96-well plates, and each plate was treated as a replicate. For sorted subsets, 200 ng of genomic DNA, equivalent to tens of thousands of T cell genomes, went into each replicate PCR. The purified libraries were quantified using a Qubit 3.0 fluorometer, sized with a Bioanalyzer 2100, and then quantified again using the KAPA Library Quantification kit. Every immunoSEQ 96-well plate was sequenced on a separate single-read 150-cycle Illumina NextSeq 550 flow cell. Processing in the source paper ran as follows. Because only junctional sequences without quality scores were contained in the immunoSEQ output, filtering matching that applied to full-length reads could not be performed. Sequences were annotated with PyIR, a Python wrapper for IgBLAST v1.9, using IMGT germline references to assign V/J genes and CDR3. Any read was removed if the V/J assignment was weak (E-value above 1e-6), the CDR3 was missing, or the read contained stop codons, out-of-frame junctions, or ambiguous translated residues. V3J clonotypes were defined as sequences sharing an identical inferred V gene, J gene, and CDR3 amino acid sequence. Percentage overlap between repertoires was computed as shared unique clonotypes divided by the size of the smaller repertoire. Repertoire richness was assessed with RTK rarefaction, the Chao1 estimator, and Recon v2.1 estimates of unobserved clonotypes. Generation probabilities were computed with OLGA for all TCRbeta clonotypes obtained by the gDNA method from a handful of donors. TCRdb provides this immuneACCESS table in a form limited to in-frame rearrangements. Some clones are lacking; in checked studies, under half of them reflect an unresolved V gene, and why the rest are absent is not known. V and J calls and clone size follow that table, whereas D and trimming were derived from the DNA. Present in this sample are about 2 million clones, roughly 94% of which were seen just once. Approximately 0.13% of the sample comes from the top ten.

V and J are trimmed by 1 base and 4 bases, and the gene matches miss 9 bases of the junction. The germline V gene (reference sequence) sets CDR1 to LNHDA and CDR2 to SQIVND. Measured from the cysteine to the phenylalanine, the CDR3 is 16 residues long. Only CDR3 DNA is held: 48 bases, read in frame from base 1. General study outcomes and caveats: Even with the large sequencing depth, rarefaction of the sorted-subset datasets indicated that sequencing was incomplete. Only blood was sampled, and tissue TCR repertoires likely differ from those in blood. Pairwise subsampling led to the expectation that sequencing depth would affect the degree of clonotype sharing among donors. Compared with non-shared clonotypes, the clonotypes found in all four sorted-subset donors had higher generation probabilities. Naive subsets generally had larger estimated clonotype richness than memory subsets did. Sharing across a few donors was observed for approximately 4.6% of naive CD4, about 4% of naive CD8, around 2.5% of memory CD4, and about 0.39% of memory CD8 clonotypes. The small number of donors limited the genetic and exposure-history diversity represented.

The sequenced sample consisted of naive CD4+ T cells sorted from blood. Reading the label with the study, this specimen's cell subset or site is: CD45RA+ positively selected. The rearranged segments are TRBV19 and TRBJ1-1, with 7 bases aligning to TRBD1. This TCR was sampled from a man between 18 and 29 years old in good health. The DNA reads TGTGCCAGTAGTATAGGAGGGACAGCAAGGAGCACTGAAGCTTTCTTT. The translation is CASSIGGTARSTEAFF.